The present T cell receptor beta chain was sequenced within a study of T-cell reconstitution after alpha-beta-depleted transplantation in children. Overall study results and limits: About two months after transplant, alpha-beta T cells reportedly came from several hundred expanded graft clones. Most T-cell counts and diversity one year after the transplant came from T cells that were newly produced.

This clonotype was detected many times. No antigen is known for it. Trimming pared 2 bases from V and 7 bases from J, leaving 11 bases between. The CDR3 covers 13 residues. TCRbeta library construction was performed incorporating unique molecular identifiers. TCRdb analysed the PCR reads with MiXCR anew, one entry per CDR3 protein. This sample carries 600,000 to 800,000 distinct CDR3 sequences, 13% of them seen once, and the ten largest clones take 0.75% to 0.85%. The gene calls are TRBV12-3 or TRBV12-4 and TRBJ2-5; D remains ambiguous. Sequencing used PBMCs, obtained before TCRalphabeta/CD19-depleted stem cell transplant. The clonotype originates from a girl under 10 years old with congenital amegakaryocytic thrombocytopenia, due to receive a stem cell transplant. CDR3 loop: CASSLLSVGTQYF. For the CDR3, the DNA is TGTGCCAGCAGTTTATTATCTGTCGGGACCCAGTACTTC.